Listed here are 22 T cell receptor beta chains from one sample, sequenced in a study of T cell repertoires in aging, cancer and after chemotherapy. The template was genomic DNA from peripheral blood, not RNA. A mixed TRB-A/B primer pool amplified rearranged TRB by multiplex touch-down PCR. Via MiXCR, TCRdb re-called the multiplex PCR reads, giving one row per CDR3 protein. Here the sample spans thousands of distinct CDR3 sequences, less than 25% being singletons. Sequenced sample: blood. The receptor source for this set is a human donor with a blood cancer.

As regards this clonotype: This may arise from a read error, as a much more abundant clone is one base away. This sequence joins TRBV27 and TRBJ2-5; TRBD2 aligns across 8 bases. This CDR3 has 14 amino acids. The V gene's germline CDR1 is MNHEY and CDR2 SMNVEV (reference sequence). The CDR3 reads CASSLDPGGGTRYF. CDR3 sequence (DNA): TGTGCCAGCAGTTTAGACCCCGGCGGGGGGACCCGGTACTTC.

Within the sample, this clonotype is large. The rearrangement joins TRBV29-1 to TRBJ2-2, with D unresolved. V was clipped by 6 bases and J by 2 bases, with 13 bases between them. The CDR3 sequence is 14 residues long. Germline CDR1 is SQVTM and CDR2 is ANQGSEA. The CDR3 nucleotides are TGCAGCGTCGGGTCAAACCACAACACCGGGGAGCTGTTTTTT. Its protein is CSVGSNHNTGELFF.

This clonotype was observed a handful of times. The CDR3 nucleotides read TGTGCCACCAGTGATTCAAGCGGGGGGGCATCCTACAATGAGCAGTTCTTC. Its protein is CATSDSSGGASYNEQFF. The V call is TRBV24-1, the J call TRBJ2-1; TRBD2 aligns across 10 bases. Germline CDR1 KGHDR, CDR2 SFDVKD. The CDR3 runs 17 residues. Losses at the gene ends were 2 bases for V and 1 base for J; bases not matched to a gene: 4.

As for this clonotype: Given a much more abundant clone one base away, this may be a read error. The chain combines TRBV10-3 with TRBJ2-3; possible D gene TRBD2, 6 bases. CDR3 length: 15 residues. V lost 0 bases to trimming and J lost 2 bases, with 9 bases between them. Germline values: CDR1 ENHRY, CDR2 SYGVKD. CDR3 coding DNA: TGTGCCATCAGTGAGTCTACGGGGGACACAGATACGCAGTATTTT. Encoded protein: CAISESTGDTDTQYF.

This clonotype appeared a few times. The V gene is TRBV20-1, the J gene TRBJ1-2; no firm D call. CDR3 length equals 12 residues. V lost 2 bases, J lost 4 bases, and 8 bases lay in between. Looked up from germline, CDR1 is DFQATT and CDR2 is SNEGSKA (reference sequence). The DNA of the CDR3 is TGCAGTGCTAGATCAGGAACCTATGGCTACACCTTC. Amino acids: CSARSGTYGYTF.

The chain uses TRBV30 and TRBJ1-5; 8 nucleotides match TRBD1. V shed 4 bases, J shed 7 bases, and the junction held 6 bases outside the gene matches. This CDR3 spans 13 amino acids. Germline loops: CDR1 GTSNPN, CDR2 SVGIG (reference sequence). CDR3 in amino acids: CAWTQGAGQPQHF. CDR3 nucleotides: TGTGCCTGGACTCAGGGGGCTGGGCAGCCCCAGCATTTT.

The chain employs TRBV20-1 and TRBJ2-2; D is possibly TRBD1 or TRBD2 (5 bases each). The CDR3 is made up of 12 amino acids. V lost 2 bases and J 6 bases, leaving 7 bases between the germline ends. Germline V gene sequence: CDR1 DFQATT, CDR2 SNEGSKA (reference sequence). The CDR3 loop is CSARQGAGELFF. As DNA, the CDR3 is TGCAGTGCTAGACAGGGAGCCGGGGAGCTGTTTTTT.

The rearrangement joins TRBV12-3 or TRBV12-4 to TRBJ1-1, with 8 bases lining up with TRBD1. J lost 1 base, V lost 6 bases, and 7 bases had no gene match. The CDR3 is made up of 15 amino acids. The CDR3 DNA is TGTGCCAGCAGCCCAACCGGGACAGGGAACACTGAAGCTTTCTTT. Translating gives CASSPTGTGNTEAFF.

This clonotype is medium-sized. The CDR3 region is CSVVFRKLNTEAFF. The CDR3 DNA follows: TGCAGCGTTGTCTTCCGTAAACTGAACACTGAAGCTTTCTTT. This chain uses TRBV29-1 with TRBJ1-1; D unresolved. The CDR3 has 14 residues. CDR1 and CDR2 (germline): SQVTM, ANQGSEA. The V end was cut by 4 bases, the J end by 0 bases, with 12 bases between.

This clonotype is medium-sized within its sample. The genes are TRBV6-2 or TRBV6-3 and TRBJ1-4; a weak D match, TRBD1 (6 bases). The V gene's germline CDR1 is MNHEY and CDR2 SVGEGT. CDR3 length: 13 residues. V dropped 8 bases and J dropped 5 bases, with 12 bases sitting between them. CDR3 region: CASGRQANEKLFF. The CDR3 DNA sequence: TGTGCCAGCGGACGACAGGCAAATGAAAAACTGTTTTTT.

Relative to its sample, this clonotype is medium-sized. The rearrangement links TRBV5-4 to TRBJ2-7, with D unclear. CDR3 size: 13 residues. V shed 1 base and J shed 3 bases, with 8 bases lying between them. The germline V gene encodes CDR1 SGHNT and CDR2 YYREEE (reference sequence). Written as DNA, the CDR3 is TGTGCCAGCAGCTTGTTAGAGGACTACGAGCAGTACTTC. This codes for CASSLLEDYEQYF. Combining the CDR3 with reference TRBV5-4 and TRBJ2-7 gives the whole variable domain ETGVTQSPTHLIKTRGQQVTLRCSSQSGHNTVSWYQQALGQGPQFIFQYYREEENGRGNFPPRFSGLQFPNYSSELNVNALELDDSALYLCASSLLEDYEQYFGPGTRLTVT.

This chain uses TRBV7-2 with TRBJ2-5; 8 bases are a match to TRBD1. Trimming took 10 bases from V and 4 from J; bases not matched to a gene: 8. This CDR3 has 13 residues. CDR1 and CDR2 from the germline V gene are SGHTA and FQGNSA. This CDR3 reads CATGQGMGETQYF. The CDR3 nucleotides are TGTGCCACCGGACAGGGAATGGGAGAGACCCAGTACTTC. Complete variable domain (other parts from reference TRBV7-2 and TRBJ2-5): GAGVSQSPSNKVTEKGKDVELRCDPISGHTALYWYRQSLGQGLEFLIYFQGNSAPDKSGLPSDRFSAERTGGSVSTLTIQRTQQEDSAVYLCATGQGMGETQYFGPGTRLLVL.

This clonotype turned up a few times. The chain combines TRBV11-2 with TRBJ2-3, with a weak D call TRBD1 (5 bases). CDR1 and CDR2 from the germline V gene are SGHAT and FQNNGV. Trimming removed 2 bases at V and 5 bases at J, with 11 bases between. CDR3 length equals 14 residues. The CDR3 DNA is TGTGCCAGCAGCTTACCCCAGGGCGGAGATACGCAGTATTTT. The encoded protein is CASSLPQGGDTQYF.

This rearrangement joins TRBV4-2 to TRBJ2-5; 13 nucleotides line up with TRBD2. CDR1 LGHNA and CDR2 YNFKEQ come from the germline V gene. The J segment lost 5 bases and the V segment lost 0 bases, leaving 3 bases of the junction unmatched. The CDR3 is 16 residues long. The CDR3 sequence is CASSQDTSGGAETQYF. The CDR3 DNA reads TGTGCCAGCAGCCAAGATACTAGCGGGGGGGCGGAGACCCAGTACTTC.

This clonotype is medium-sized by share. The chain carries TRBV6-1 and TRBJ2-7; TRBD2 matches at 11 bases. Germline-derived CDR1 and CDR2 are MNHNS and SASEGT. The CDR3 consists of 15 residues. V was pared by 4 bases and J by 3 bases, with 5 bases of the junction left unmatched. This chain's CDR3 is CASSALTSGSYEQYF. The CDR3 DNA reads TGTGCCAGCAGTGCGCTAACTAGCGGGAGCTACGAGCAGTACTTC.

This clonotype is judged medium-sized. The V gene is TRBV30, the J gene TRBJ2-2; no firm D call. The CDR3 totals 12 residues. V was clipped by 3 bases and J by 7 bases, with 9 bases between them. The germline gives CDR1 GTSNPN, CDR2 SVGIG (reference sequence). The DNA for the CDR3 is TGTGCCTGGAGCCGTTCCCACGGGGAGCTGTTTTTT. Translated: CAWSRSHGELFF.

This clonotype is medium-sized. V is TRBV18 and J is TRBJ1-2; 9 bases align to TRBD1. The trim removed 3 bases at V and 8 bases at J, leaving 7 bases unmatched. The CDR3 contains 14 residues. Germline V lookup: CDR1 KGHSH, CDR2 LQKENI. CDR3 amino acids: CASSPLRDREGYTF. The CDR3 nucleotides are TGTGCCAGCTCACCCCTCCGGGACAGGGAAGGCTACACCTTC. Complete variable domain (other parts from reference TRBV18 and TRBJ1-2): NAGVMQNPRHLVRRRGQEARLRCSPMKGHSHVYWYRQLPEEGLKFMVYLQKENIIDESGMPKERFSAEFPKEGPSILRIQQVVRGDSAAYFCASSPLRDREGYTFGSGTRLTVV.

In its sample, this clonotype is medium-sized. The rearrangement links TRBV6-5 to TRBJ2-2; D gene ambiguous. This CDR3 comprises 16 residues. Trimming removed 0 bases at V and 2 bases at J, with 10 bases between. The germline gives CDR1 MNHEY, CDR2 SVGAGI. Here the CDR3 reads CASSYSSAINTGELFF. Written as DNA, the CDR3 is TGTGCCAGCAGTTACTCGTCCGCGATCAACACCGGGGAGCTGTTTTTT.

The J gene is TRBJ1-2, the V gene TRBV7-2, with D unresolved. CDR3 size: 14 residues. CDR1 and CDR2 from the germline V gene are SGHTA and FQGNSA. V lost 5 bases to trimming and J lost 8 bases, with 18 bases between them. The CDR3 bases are TGTGCCAGCAGCCAGGTCGTCGGCGATTGGGGCTACACCTTC. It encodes CASSQVVGDWGYTF.

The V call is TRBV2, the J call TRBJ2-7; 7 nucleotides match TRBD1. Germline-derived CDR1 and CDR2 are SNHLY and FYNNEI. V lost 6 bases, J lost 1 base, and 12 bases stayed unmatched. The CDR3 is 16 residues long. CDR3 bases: TGTGCCAGCAGCGGGGACCTGACAGGGCTATCCTACGAGCAGTACTTC. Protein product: CASSGDLTGLSYEQYF.

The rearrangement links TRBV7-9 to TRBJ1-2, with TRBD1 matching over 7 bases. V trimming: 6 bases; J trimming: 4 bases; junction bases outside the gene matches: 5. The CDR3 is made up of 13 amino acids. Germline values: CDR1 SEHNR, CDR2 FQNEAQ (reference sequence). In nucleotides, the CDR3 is TGTGCCAGCAGTTTGGGGGACAGCTATGGCTACACCTTC. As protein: CASSLGDSYGYTF. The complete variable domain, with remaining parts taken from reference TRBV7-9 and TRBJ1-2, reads DTGVSQNPRHKITKRGQNVTFRCDPISEHNRLYWYRQTLGQGPEFLTYFQNEAQLEKSRLLSDRFSAERPKGSFSTLEIQRTEQGDSAMYLCASSLGDSYGYTFGSGTRLTVV.

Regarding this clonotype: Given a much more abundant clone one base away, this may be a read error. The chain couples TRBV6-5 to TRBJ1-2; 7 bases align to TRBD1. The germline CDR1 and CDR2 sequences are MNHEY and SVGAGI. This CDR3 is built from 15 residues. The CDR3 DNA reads TGTGACAGCAGTTTAACGACAGGGTTTGATGCTGGCTACACCTTC. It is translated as CDSSLTTGFDAGYTF.